This TCR beta chain was recorded in a study of T cell responses to AZD1222 COVID-19 vaccine. Regarding the study as a whole: Spike-specific TCR repertoires showed rising breadth and depth after two AZD1222 doses.

The CDR3 loop spans 17 amino acids. The V gene's germline CDR1 is SGHRS and CDR2 YFSETQ. V lost 0 bases, J lost 3 bases, and 7 bases stayed unmatched. Points on this clone: Its antigen is still unknown.

This table comes from immunoSEQ multiplex PCR, and its TCRdb copy is limited to in-frame clones, with some not included. The data hold 80,000 to 90,000 clones, with about nine tenths observed a single time. This TCR was recovered from an adult in good health. The rearrangement links TRBV5-1 to TRBJ2-2; TRBD1 matches at 8 bases. The starting material was peripheral blood, obtained on day 0 of AZD1222 vaccination. Written as DNA, the CDR3 is TGCGCCAGCAGCTTGGGTCAGGGGGCGCCGGACACCGGGGAGCTGTTTTTT. Its protein is CASSLGQGAPDTGELFF.